Reported below is one TCR beta chain. At one boundary the junction diverges from the germline segment, which might be a read error. These data belong to a study of CD8+CD57+ T cells in acquired aplastic anemia. The template for TCR beta VDJ and CDR3 sequence profiling was genomic DNA. TCRdb reprocessed the reads via MiXCR and lists one record per CDR3 protein. Counted here are about 260,000 distinct CDR3 sequences, approximately 80% occurring once; the ten biggest clones make up about 41%. Previously, flow cytometry had revealed CD8+CD57+ cell expansion in the patients chosen for sequencing. None of the patients had been given any therapy when their blood was sampled. Per germline, CDR1 SGHTA and CDR2 FQGTGA. This CDR3 contains 14 residues.

This chain joins TRBV7-3 and TRBJ2-5; the match to TRBD2 covers 8 bases. The sequenced material came from sorted CD4+, CD8+, or CD8+CD57+ T cells (not recorded which) from PBMCs. This sequence was found in a human donor with aplastic anemia. CDR3 sequence reads: CASSLGRAGANEQF. Written as DNA, the CDR3 is TGTGCCAGCAGCTTAGGGCGAGCGGGGGCAAATGAGCAGTTC.